This TCR beta chain was found in a study of regulatory T cells in long-lasting Graves disease. Time point defined: persistent/refractory GD, antithyroid drugs over 5 years with positive TRAb. Isolated PBMC RNA provided the starting material for the TCR library. Construction of the TCR beta libraries employed iRepertoire HTBI primers in conjunction with Arm-PCR of CDR3 regions. From the multiplex PCR reads, TCRdb called clonotypes with MiXCR, one entry per CDR3 protein. The sample lists about 660,000 distinct CDR3 sequences; approximately 31% were seen once. The table lists this clonotype with many counts. The CDR3 has 13 amino acids. CDR1 and CDR2 (germline): PRHDT, FYEKMQ (reference sequence). V shed 7 bases, J shed 2 bases, and the junction held 3 bases outside the gene matches.

V usage is TRBV13 and J usage is TRBJ1-2, with TRBD1 identical over 8 bases. The origin of this receptor is a female donor with Graves disease. Specimen: peripheral blood mononuclear cells (PBMCs), collected when the disease was refractory, from a patient treated with antithyroid drugs. The CDR3 DNA follows: TGTGCCAGCACCGGGGACAGGAACTATGGCTACACCTTC. Translated, it gives CASTGDRNYGYTF.